The T cell receptor beta chain described here comes from a study of technical replicates of blood from a handful of donors. The repertoire was sequenced with immunoSEQ multiplex PCR; TCRdb's copy has only in-frame clones and lacks some. Here the sample spans approximately 89,000 clones, 94% being singletons. The germline V gene has CDR1 LGHNA and CDR2 YNFKEQ. This CDR3 is 11 amino acids long. With 0 bases removed from V and 6 bases from J, the gap between germline ends came to 3 bases. Specimen: T cells isolated from PBMCs. The sequence came from a human donor in good health. The chain joins TRBV4-2 to TRBJ2-7; D gene unclear. Here the CDR3 reads CASSQDSEQYF. CDR3 in DNA: TGTGCCAGCAGCCAAGACTCCGAGCAGTACTTC.